The clone carrying this T cell receptor (beta chain) has at least ten counts. Antigen specificity is unknown. This entry belongs to a study of human T cells and chemical hapten exposure. Study-level information: The sensitizer, 2% DPC, was used on around 2 cm by around 2 cm of upper inner arm skin. Study-level results: Donors had alopecia, so their immune response may differ from healthy people's.

In the library, unique molecular identifiers were attached to individual cDNA molecules. TCRdb ran MiXCR on the RACE reads and lists one entry per CDR3 protein. The data hold some 32,000 distinct CDR3 sequences, with nearly 6% observed a single time. The germline gives CDR1 LGHNA, CDR2 YNFKEQ. CDR3 size: 16 residues. The V and J ends lost 1 base and 1 base, in that order; junction bases with no gene match: 4. The time point is: patch test 3, about 24 weeks after DPC sensitization. Treatment specified: therapeutic diphenylcyclopropenone sensitization with weekly scalp DPC. Each donor was an alopecia patient between 18 and 70 years of age who qualified for DPC.

The receptor was isolated from a man aged 30 to 39 with alopecia areata. Some clones in this sample may be carry-over from other donors' samples. The material was whole blood, obtained in connection with sensitization to the hapten diphenylcyclopropenone (DPC). The chain uses TRBV4-2 and TRBJ1-1; 9 bases fit TRBD1. CDR3 coding DNA: TGTGCCAGCAGCCAAGGCTCGACAGGGGGGAACACTGAAGCTTTCTTT. Its protein product is CASSQGSTGGNTEAFF.